The entry below gives a single T cell receptor (beta chain) sequence along with its context. The record originates from a study of CD8 T cells in Susac syndrome. Trimming removed 4 bases from V and 2 bases from J, with 15 bases in between. The CDR3 covers 14 residues. CDR1 GTSNPN and CDR2 SVGIG come from the germline V gene (reference sequence). After extraction with the RNeasy kit, about 0.45 to 1 ug of the RNA was reverse transcribed using random hexamers. TCRdb reprocessed the immunoSEQ multiplex PCR reads with MiXCR, giving one entry per CDR3 protein. Of under 200,000 distinct CDR3 sequences in the sample, approximately 94% were seen once.

Sequencing was carried out using CD4+ T cells from PBMCs. The chain combines TRBV30 with TRBJ2-7, with a possible D match to TRBD1 (5 bases). The source of this sequence is a human donor with Susac syndrome. The CDR3 spells CAWKKGPSAYEQYF. As DNA, the CDR3 is TGTGCCTGGAAGAAGGGGCCTTCAGCCTACGAGCAGTACTTC.